This T cell receptor beta chain appears in the sequencing data of a study of blood T cell repertoires in COVID-19. Whole-study context: Samples came from the United States, Italy and Spain, spanning acute and convalescent COVID-19. Sources were T cells, B-cell-depleted T cells, or PBMCs; the material itself was cDNA or gDNA.

This CDR3 region has 14 residues. Germline trimming cut 6 bases from V and 5 bases from J; bases unmatched to any gene: 7. The germline V gene has CDR1 SEHNR and CDR2 FQNEAQ (reference sequence). Authors' methods: Scientists estimated how many nucleated cells there were by amplifying reference gene primers. Clones were sequenced by immunoSEQ multiplex PCR, and TCRdb holds only the in-frame ones, with some missing. V, J and clone size are taken as reported in that table, and D and trimming were inferred from the DNA itself. The sample consists of 80,000 to 95,000 clones, about 90% of them appearing once.

This chain links TRBV7-9 with TRBJ1-2, with 9 bases matching TRBD1. The TCR sequence derives from a human donor with active COVID-19. The donor label of this sample is uncertain. Sequences were obtained from peripheral blood. The CDR3 sequence is CASRRDRDFYGYTF. The CDR3 region has the DNA TGTGCCAGCAGACGGGACAGGGACTTTTATGGCTACACCTTC.